This passage covers 32 T cell receptor beta chains from one sample sequenced in a study of T cell responses to AZD1222 COVID-19 vaccine. Clones were sequenced by immunoSEQ multiplex PCR, and TCRdb holds only the in-frame ones, with some missing. Seen here are 100,000 to 150,000 clones, about 90% observed once, and the top ten hold 7.5% to 8%. The sample in question was peripheral blood, obtained on day 0 of AZD1222 vaccination. These receptors originate from an adult in good health.

V gene TRBV11-2 combines with J gene TRBJ2-7; 15 bases are shared with TRBD2. This CDR3 region has 18 residues. Unmatched junction bases numbered 10, after V lost 1 base and J lost 6 bases. The germline V gene encodes CDR1 SGHAT and CDR2 FQNNGV. The CDR3 here is CASSLVDLGLAGGGEQYF. The DNA of the CDR3 is TGTGCCAGCAGCTTAGTGGACCTTGGACTAGCGGGAGGGGGCGAGCAGTACTTC.

The rearrangement joins TRBV7-2 to TRBJ2-4; D is perhaps TRBD2 (6 bases). CDR1 and CDR2 (germline): SGHTA, FQGNSA. V lost 5 bases, J lost 0 bases, and 23 bases lay in between. This CDR3 is built from 19 residues. The DNA for the CDR3 is TGTGCCAGCAGCACCCCTAGCCGGAGGGCCGGTGGAGCCAAAAACATTCAGTACTTC. It specifies CASSTPSRRAGGAKNIQYF. Variable domain in full (rest from reference TRBV7-2 and TRBJ2-4): GAGVSQSPSNKVTEKGKDVELRCDPISGHTALYWYRQSLGQGLEFLIYFQGNSAPDKSGLPSDRFSAERTGGSVSTLTIQRTQQEDSAVYLCASSTPSRRAGGAKNIQYFGAGTRLSVL.

The rearrangement uses TRBV29-1 and TRBJ2-5; D is possibly TRBD2 (6 bases). The V and J ends lost 3 bases and 5 bases respectively, with 13 bases between them. The CDR3 has 13 residues. From germline, CDR1 is SQVTM and CDR2 ANQGSEA. The chain's CDR3 is CSVEGRGRETQYF. DNA for the CDR3: TGCAGCGTTGAGGGGCGGGGAAGGGAGACCCAGTACTTC. The whole variable domain, remainder taken from reference TRBV29-1 and TRBJ2-5, is SAVISQKPSRDICQRGTSLTIQCQVDSQVTMMFWYRQQPGQSLTLIATANQGSEATYESGFVIDKFPISRPNLTFSTLTVSNMSPEDSSIYLCSVEGRGRETQYFGPGTRLLVL.

The J gene is TRBJ1-3, the V gene TRBV5-1, with a tentative D call TRBD1 (6 bases). CDR1 is SGHRS, CDR2 YFSETQ, per germline. V was shortened by 5 bases and J by 0 bases, with 12 bases between the two germline ends. The CDR3 contains 15 residues. The CDR3 region has the DNA TGCGCCAGCAGATCTACAGGGAACTCTGGAAACACCATATATTTT. This sequence encodes CASRSTGNSGNTIYF.

CDR3 in amino acids: CASIADRSSYEQYF. CDR3 coding DNA: TGTGCCAGCATAGCGGACAGGAGCTCCTACGAGCAGTACTTC. The V call is TRBV2, the J call TRBJ2-7; D may be TRBD1 (7 bases). Germline CDR1 is SNHLY and CDR2 is FYNNEI. The CDR3 extends over 14 amino acids. The V and J ends lost 7 bases and 0 bases respectively, with 13 bases between them.

J is TRBJ2-7 and V is TRBV12-3 or TRBV12-4; D is tentatively TRBD1 or TRBD2 (5 bases each). The CDR3 spans 13 residues. The ends were cut back, 6 bases at V and 3 bases at J, with 12 bases in the middle. This chain's CDR3 is CASSRDADYEQYF. CDR3 DNA sequence: TGTGCCAGCAGCCGGGACGCAGACTACGAGCAGTACTTC.

The chain is built from TRBV10-1 and TRBJ1-6, with TRBD1 as a possible D gene (5 bases). This CDR3 contains 15 residues. V was cut by 0 bases and J by 7 bases, with 10 bases left in between. Germline V gene lookup returns CDR1 WNHNN and CDR2 SYGVQD (reference sequence). The CDR3 nucleotides read TGCGCCAGCAGTGAGTCTTCGTCAGGGAATTCACCCCTCCACTTT. Translated: CASSESSSGNSPLHF.

The chain employs TRBV10-3 and TRBJ1-2; maybe TRBD1 (5 bases). V was shortened by 2 bases and J by 13 bases, with 14 bases between the two germline ends. CDR3 length equals 12 residues. Germline CDR1 reads ENHRY; CDR2 reads SYGVKD. CDR3 DNA: TGTGCCATCAGTGAGAGGTCGGGGGATGCCACCTTC. Its protein is CAISERSGDATF.

The J gene is TRBJ1-2, the V gene TRBV3-1 (or the pseudogene TRBV3-2); TRBD1 is a possible D gene (5 bases). The germline V gene encodes CDR1 LGHDT and CDR2 YNNKEL (reference sequence). The CDR3 contains 13 residues. The V end was cut by 4 bases, the J end by 2 bases, with 8 bases between. CDR3 sequence (DNA): TGTGCCAGCAGCCCATGGGGCAACTATGGCTACACCTTC. Translation: CASSPWGNYGYTF.

The chain employs TRBV6-5 and TRBJ2-7; D unresolved. The germline V gene encodes CDR1 MNHEY and CDR2 SVGAGI. V was pared by 6 bases and J by 3 bases, with 12 bases between. The CDR3 covers 13 residues. The CDR3 region is CASRQNSFYEQYF. The CDR3 nucleotides read TGTGCCAGCAGACAGAACAGTTTCTACGAGCAGTACTTC.

This clone was picked up one time. CDR3 sequence: CASSPPWGPVYEQYF. CDR3 coding DNA: TGTGCCAGCAGCCCGCCGTGGGGCCCTGTGTACGAGCAGTACTTC. V usage is TRBV6-2 or TRBV6-3 and J usage is TRBJ2-7; D is perhaps TRBD1 (5 bases). CDR1 is MNHEY, CDR2 SVGEGT, per germline. The CDR3 consists of 15 residues. V shed 6 bases and J shed 4 bases, with 19 bases lying between them.

There are a few counts of this clone. The V call is TRBV5-1, the J call TRBJ1-2, with D unclear. Germline CDR1 reads SGHRS; CDR2 reads YFSETQ. Trimming shortened V by 2 bases and J by 6 bases, and 14 bases separated the two germline ends. The CDR3 is made up of 14 amino acids. CDR3 loop: CASSFDPGLNGYTF. CDR3 DNA: TGCGCCAGCAGCTTCGACCCGGGTCTTAATGGCTACACCTTC.

In regard to this clone: The junction shows a germline mismatch at one end, possibly a read error. The chain is built from TRBV7-7 and TRBJ1-5; D unclear. Germline V CDR1 and CDR2: SSHAT, FNYEAQ (reference sequence). CDR3 size: 16 residues. The CDR3 DNA reads TGTGCTAGCAGCCCCCCCGCAGGTTTACCCAATCAGCCCCAGCATTTT. It yields the protein CASSPPAGLPNQPQHF.

J is TRBJ2-3 and V is TRBV6-2 or TRBV6-3; the D gene is possibly TRBD1 (6 bases). The CDR3 totals 17 residues. Germline V CDR1 and CDR2: MNHEY, SVGEGT. Trimming took off 5 bases at V and 1 base at J, with 19 bases between the two ends. In DNA form, the CDR3 reads TGTGCCAGCAGTCGCCTGAGACAGGATTTCGGCACAGATACGCAGTATTTT. It specifies CASSRLRQDFGTDTQYF.

The gene calls are TRBV11-2 and TRBJ2-7; 7 nucleotides match TRBD1. The germline gives CDR1 SGHAT, CDR2 FQNNGV. V shed 4 bases, J shed 2 bases, and the junction held 5 bases outside the gene matches. The CDR3 runs to 14 residues. CDR3 coding DNA: TGTGCCAGCAGCTGGCAGGACAGGCCCTACGAGCAGTACTTC. Translation gives CASSWQDRPYEQYF.

In this sample, this clone turned up once. The chain employs TRBV28 and TRBJ1-1, with D perhaps TRBD1 (6 bases). Between the trimmed V and J ends, which lost 6 bases and 6 bases, there was a span of 17 bases. The CDR3 sequence is 14 residues long. Germline loops: CDR1 MDHEN, CDR2 SYDVKM. The CDR3 coding sequence is TGTGCCAGCAGGACCGGAGGGGGGTCTTCTGAAGCTTTCTTT. It encodes CASRTGGGSSEAFF.

This clone has at least ten counts. The chain links TRBV27 to TRBJ2-2, with D unresolved. Per the germline V gene, CDR1 is MNHEY and CDR2 is SMNVEV (reference sequence). The CDR3 has 14 residues. Deletions cut 7 bases from V and 1 base from J, with 10 bases between. The CDR3 loop reads CASKGHQNTGELFF. CDR3 sequence (DNA): TGTGCCAGCAAGGGCCACCAGAACACCGGGGAGCTGTTTTTT.

The J gene is TRBJ2-3, the V gene TRBV7-6, with 9 bases aligning to TRBD2. The V segment lost 1 base and the J segment 4 bases; nucleotides outside the gene matches: 3. CDR1 and CDR2 from the germline V gene are SGHVS and FNYEAQ. This CDR3 has 15 amino acids. Written as DNA, the CDR3 is TGTGCCAGCAGCTTAGGTAGCGGGAGTGCAGATACGCAGTATTTT. Its protein is CASSLGSGSADTQYF. The variable domain in full, with the rest retrieved from reference TRBV7-6 and TRBJ2-3, is GAGVSQSPRYKVTKRGQDVALRCDPISGHVSLYWYRQALGQGPEFLTYFNYEAQQDKSGLPNDRFSAERPEGSISTLTIQRTEQRDSAMYRCASSLGSGSADTQYFGPGTRLTVL.

The genes are TRBV24-1 and TRBJ2-1; TRBD2 aligns across 11 bases. The CDR3 spans 15 residues. From germline, CDR1 is KGHDR and CDR2 SFDVKD. The trim removed 6 bases at V and 9 bases at J, leaving 9 bases unmatched. The CDR3 here is CATSSGSGGAGEQFF. The CDR3 DNA sequence: TGTGCCACCAGTTCTGGTAGCGGGGGGGCGGGTGAGCAGTTCTTC.

The chain employs TRBV29-1 and TRBJ1-1; possibly TRBD1 for D (5 bases). This CDR3 has 13 residues. Trimming took 7 bases from V and 4 from J, leaving 16 bases between them. Germline lookup yields CDR1 SQVTM and CDR2 ANQGSEA. This CDR3 is CSASLGVRTEAFF. The CDR3 coding sequence is TGCAGCGCCAGTTTAGGGGTGCGCACTGAAGCTTTCTTT.

V usage is TRBV6-2 or TRBV6-3 and J usage is TRBJ2-7, with D hard to call. V was trimmed by 5 bases and J by 4 bases, leaving 3 bases between them. CDR3 size: 10 residues. Germline values: CDR1 MNHEY, CDR2 SVGEGT. Here the CDR3 DNA reads TGTGCCAGCAGTCGATACGAGCAGTACTTC. This sequence encodes CASSRYEQYF.

The V gene is TRBV10-3, the J gene TRBJ2-3, with D maybe TRBD1 (7 bases). Germline CDR1 is ENHRY and CDR2 is SYGVKD. Trimming removed 10 bases at V and 0 bases at J, with 20 bases between. This CDR3 has 16 amino acids. CDR3 loop: CATRTSQGTSTDTQYF. CDR3 sequence (DNA): TGTGCCACCCGGACATCACAGGGGACTAGCACAGATACGCAGTATTTT.

The genes are TRBV7-6 and TRBJ2-3; 11 bases map to TRBD2. The germline gives CDR1 SGHVS, CDR2 FNYEAQ. The trim removed 5 bases at V and 2 bases at J, leaving 3 bases unmatched. The CDR3 totals 15 residues. This chain's CDR3 is CASSLSGRATDTQYF. For the CDR3, the DNA is TGTGCCAGCAGCCTTAGCGGGAGGGCCACAGATACGCAGTATTTT.

This clone appeared a single time. This chain links TRBV2 with TRBJ2-7; tentative D call: TRBD2 (5 bases). Germline V lookup: CDR1 SNHLY, CDR2 FYNNEI. The CDR3 contains 14 residues. V lost 3 bases to trimming and J lost 0 bases, with 9 bases between them. The CDR3 sequence is CASSESLASYEQYF. CDR3 nucleotide sequence: TGTGCCAGCAGTGAGAGTCTAGCCTCCTACGAGCAGTACTTC.

V usage is TRBV7-9 and J usage is TRBJ2-7, with 9 bases aligning to TRBD2. Trimming cost V 5 bases and J 4 bases; bases outside gene matches: 12. The CDR3 consists of 16 residues. Germline V CDR1 and CDR2: SEHNR, FQNEAQ (reference sequence). The CDR3 nucleotides are TGTGCCAGCAGCCCTTTTAGCGGGAGCTGGGGGTACGAGCAGTACTTC. This sequence encodes CASSPFSGSWGYEQYF. The full variable domain, its missing parts supplied by reference TRBV7-9 and TRBJ2-7, is DTGVSQNPRHKITKRGQNVTFRCDPISEHNRLYWYRQTLGQGPEFLTYFQNEAQLEKSRLLSDRFSAERPKGSFSTLEIQRTEQGDSAMYLCASSPFSGSWGYEQYFGPGTRLTVT.

The chain combines TRBV2 with TRBJ2-7; D may be TRBD1 (6 bases). Germline assignment: CDR1 SNHLY and CDR2 FYNNEI. The CDR3 sequence is 16 residues long. Trimming left V 3 bases short and J 0 bases short, with 15 bases between. Here the CDR3 reads CASSDFGTRSSYEQYF. CDR3 nucleotide sequence: TGTGCCAGCAGTGATTTTGGGACACGAAGCTCCTACGAGCAGTACTTC.

V and J are TRBV3-1 (or the pseudogene TRBV3-2) and TRBJ1-1; no definite D call. This CDR3 spans 15 amino acids. V shed 5 bases and J shed 1 base, with 14 bases lying between them. The germline gives CDR1 LGHDT, CDR2 YNNKEL (reference sequence). The CDR3 DNA sequence: TGTGCCAGCAGCTCCGGAGGTCGACGGAACACTGAAGCTTTCTTT. Amino acid sequence: CASSSGGRRNTEAFF.

The chain joins TRBV6-5 to TRBJ2-5; 9 bases map to TRBD2. CDR3 length equals 16 residues. The J segment lost 5 bases and the V segment lost 3 bases, leaving 10 bases of the junction unmatched. The germline gives CDR1 MNHEY, CDR2 SVGAGI. The CDR3 DNA sequence: TGTGCCAGCAGTTATCATGGCGGGGGGGCTCGGGAGACCCAGTACTTC. It encodes CASSYHGGGARETQYF.

The chain joins TRBV10-1 to TRBJ2-3; D gene ambiguous. Germline V gene sequence: CDR1 WNHNN, CDR2 SYGVQD (reference sequence). With 3 bases removed from V and 2 bases from J, the gap between germline ends came to 9 bases. The CDR3 has 14 amino acids. The CDR3 region is CASSDPATTDTQYF. CDR3 bases: TGCGCCAGCAGTGACCCCGCGACCACAGATACGCAGTATTTT.

This chain uses TRBV27 with TRBJ1-1, with D perhaps TRBD1 (6 bases). Germline lookup yields CDR1 MNHEY and CDR2 SMNVEV (reference sequence). Trimming left V 0 bases short and J 1 base short, with 15 bases between. CDR3 size: 17 residues. The CDR3, as DNA: TGTGCCAGCAGTTTATCGATAGCGGCCAGGGGGAACACTGAAGCTTTCTTT. The encoded protein is CASSLSIAARGNTEAFF.

CDR3 in amino acids: CASSLLTGSGNEQFF. Here the CDR3 DNA reads TGCGCCAGCAGCTTATTGACAGGGAGTGGTAATGAGCAGTTCTTC. The gene calls are TRBV5-1 and TRBJ2-1; 7 bases fit TRBD1. The germline V gene encodes CDR1 SGHRS and CDR2 YFSETQ. CDR3 length equals 15 residues. Trimming at V came to 2 bases and at J to 7 bases, leaving 9 bases not matched to a gene. The full variable domain, with the rest looked up from reference TRBV5-1 and TRBJ2-1, is KAGVTQTPRYLIKTRGQQVTLSCSPISGHRSVSWYQQTPGQGLQFLFEYFSETQRNKGNFPGRFSGRQFSNSRSEMNVSTLELGDSALYLCASSLLTGSGNEQFFGPGTRLTVL.

The rearrangement joins TRBV5-1 to TRBJ2-2, with D uncertain. Germline CDR1 and CDR2: SGHRS and YFSETQ. CDR3 length: 13 residues. Trimming pared 2 bases from V and 4 bases from J, leaving 6 bases between. The CDR3 sequence: CASSFVGTGELFF. The CDR3 nucleotides are TGCGCCAGCAGCTTCGTCGGCACCGGGGAGCTGTTTTTT.